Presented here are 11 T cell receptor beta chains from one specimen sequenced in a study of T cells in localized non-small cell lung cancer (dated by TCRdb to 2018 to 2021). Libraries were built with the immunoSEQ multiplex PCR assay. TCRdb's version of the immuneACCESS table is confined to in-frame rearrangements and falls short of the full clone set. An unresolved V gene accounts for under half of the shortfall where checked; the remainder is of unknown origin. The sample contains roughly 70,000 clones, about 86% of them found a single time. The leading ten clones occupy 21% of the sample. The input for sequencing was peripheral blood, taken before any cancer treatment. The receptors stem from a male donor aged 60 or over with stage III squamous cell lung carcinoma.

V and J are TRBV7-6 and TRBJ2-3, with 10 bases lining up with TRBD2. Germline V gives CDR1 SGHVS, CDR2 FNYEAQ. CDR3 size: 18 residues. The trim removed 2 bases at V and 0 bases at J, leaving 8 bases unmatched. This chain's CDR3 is CASSLRSGGQISTDTQYF. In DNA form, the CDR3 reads TGTGCCAGCAGCTTACGTAGCGGGGGGCAGATTAGCACAGATACGCAGTATTTT.

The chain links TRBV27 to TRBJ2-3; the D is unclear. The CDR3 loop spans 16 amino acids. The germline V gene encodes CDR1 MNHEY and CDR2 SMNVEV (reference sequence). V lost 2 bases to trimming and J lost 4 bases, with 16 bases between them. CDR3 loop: CASSLNNPMVADTQYF. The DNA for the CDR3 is TGTGCCAGCAGTTTAAACAATCCGATGGTCGCAGATACGCAGTATTTT.

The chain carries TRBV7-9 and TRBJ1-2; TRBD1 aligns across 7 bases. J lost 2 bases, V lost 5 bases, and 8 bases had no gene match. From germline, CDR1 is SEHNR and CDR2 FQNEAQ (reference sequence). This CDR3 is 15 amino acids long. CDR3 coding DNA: TGTGCCAGCAGCCGCACCTTGGACAGGAACTATGGCTACACCTTC. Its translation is CASSRTLDRNYGYTF.

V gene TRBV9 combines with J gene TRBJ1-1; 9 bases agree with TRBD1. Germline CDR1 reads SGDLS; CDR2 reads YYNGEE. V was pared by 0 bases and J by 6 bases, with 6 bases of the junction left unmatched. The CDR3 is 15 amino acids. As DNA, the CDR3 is TGTGCCAGCAGCGTAGGTAACAGGGGGCGCGCTGAAGCTTTCTTT. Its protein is CASSVGNRGRAEAFF. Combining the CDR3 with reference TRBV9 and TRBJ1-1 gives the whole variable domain DSGVTQTPKHLITATGQRVTLRCSPRSGDLSVYWYQQSLDQGLQFLIQYYNGEERAKGNILERFSAQQFPDLHSELNLSSLELGDSALYFCASSVGNRGRAEAFFGQGTRLTVV.

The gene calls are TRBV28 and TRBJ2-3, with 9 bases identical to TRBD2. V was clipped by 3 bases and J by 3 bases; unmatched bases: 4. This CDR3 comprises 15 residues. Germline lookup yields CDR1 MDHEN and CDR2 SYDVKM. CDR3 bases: TGTGCCAGCAGTTTTCTCGCGGGGGGGACAGATACGCAGTATTTT. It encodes CASSFLAGGTDTQYF.

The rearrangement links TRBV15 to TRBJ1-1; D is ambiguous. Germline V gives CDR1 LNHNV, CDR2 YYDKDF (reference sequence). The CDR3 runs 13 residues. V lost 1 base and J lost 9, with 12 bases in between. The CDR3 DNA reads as TGTGCCACCAGCAGAGTTTTGGGAGGCAAAGCTTTCTTT. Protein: CATSRVLGGKAFF.

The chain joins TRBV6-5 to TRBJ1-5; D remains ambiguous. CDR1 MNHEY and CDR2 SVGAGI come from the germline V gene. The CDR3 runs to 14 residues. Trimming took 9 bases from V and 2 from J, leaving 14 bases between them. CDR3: CASGRIRGNQPQHF. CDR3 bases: TGTGCCAGTGGACGGATCCGGGGCAATCAGCCCCAGCATTTT.

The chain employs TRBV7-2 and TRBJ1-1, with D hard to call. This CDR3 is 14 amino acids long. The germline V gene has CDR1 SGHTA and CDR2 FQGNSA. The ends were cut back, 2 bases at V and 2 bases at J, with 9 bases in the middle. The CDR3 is CASSLTAANTEAFF. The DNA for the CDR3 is TGTGCCAGCAGCTTAACGGCAGCTAACACTGAAGCTTTCTTT.

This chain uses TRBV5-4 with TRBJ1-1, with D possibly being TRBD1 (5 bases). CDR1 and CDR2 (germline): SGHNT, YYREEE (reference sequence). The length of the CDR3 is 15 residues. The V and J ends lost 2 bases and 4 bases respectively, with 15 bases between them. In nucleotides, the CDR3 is TGTGCCAGCAGCTTCTACATCATGAGGGGCACTGAAGCTTTCTTT. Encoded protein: CASSFYIMRGTEAFF. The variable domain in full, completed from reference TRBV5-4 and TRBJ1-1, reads ETGVTQSPTHLIKTRGQQVTLRCSSQSGHNTVSWYQQALGQGPQFIFQYYREEENGRGNFPPRFSGLQFPNYSSELNVNALELDDSALYLCASSFYIMRGTEAFFGQGTRLTVV.

Here the CDR3 reads CASSSQTGLTEAFF. The CDR3, as DNA: TGTGCCAGCAGTTCTCAGACAGGCTTGACTGAAGCTTTCTTT. The rearrangement joins TRBV27 to TRBJ1-1; the D gene is possibly TRBD1 (6 bases). This CDR3 is built from 14 residues. Trimming left V 4 bases short and J 5 bases short, with 14 bases between. CDR1 is MNHEY, CDR2 SMNVEV, per germline (reference sequence).

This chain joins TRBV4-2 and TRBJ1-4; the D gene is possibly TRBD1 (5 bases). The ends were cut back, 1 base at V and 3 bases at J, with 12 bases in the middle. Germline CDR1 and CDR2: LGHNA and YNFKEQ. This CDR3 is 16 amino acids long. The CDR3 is CASSQVQGPSNEKLFF. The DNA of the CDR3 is TGTGCCAGCAGCCAAGTTCAGGGACCCTCTAATGAAAAACTGTTTTTT.